These T cell receptor beta chains were read from a single sample in a study of CXCR3-negative and CXCR3-positive naive CD8 T cells. Reanalyzing the 5' RACE reads, TCRdb keeps one entry per CDR3 protein, without DNA. The sample has about 90,000 distinct CDR3 sequences. The specimen sequenced was naive CXCR3+ CD8+ T cells from blood. These receptors came from a human donor in good health. Some clones in this sample may be carry-over from other donors' samples. CDR3s include the opening cysteine and the closing phenylalanine or tryptophan.

>TRBJ1-1|TRBV6-5
CASSLSYLGLPNTEAFF
>TRBJ2-1|TRBV7-3
CASSLWGQGIYNEQFF
>TRBJ2-7|TRBV29-1
CSVEKQGYEQYF
>TRBJ1-1|TRBV14
CASSLPGSSNTEAFF
>TRBJ2-1|TRBV5-5
CASSLDSNPGNEQFF
>TRBJ2-5|TRBV30
CAWSGLEDRPQETQYF
>TRBJ2-3|TRBV2
CASSEVTDTQYF
>TRBJ1-2|TRBV12-3/TRBV12-4
CASSQGGGDGYTF
>TRBJ1-4|TRBV4-3
CASSQVGIRTGDEKLFF
>TRBJ2-1|TRBV27
CASSFGSGGGEQFF
>TRBJ2-1|TRBV11-2
CASSSADRGLFEQFF
>TRBJ2-7|TRBV7-6
CASSPSGEPYEQYF
>TRBJ2-2|TRBV5-1
CASSPWPPKTGELFF
>TRBJ2-3|TRBV28
CASSLHTSRVAGASEAGTQYF
>TRBJ2-1|TRBV4-2
CASSQDQWASGPYNEQFF
>TRBJ1-1|TRBV9
CASNLQGNTEAFF
>TRBJ2-7|TRBV27
CASSLLGAREQYF
>TRBJ1-2|TRBV7-6
CASSPAGTVYGYTF
>TRBJ2-7|TRBV14
CASSPWEVGEGIEQYF
>TRBJ2-7|TRBV12-3/TRBV12-4
CASSLGQGIYEQYF
>TRBJ2-3|TRBV4-2
CASSHGGDTQYF
>TRBJ2-1|TRBV5-4
CASSLALTQGNEQFF
>TRBJ2-5|TRBV28
CASSRMTGVETQYF
>TRBJ1-2|TRBV27
CASSPGGVYGYTF
>TRBJ2-7|TRBV7-2
CASSPENRGGHEQYF
>TRBJ1-1|TRBV28
CASSLTRLNTEAFF
>TRBJ1-2|TRBV10-2
CASSSTRGKDGYTF
>TRBJ1-5|TRBV12-3/TRBV12-4
CASSLAFNQPQHF
>TRBJ2-1|TRBV7-6
CASSSHPGLALIF
>TRBJ2-7|TRBV12-5
CASGPEEYYEQYF
>TRBJ1-1|TRBV12-3/TRBV12-4
CASADGGNTEAFF
>TRBJ2-7|TRBV12-3/TRBV12-4
CASRTGRSHEQYF
>TRBJ1-2|TRBV27
CASSSFDRGNGYTF
>TRBJ2-1|TRBV6-4
CASSDKGSSYNEQFF
>TRBJ2-5|TRBV5-5
CASSLVLRQETQYF
>TRBJ2-5|TRBV15
CATSRYPGPPAEETQYF
>TRBJ1-1|TRBV7-9
CASSFSRIEAFF
>TRBJ2-5|TRBV5-1
CASSLVGRVQTQYF
>TRBJ2-2|TRBV2
CAVQGAASTGELFF
>TRBJ2-7|TRBV5-1
CASSSSGQLGTYEQYF
>TRBJ1-1|TRBV7-8
CASSLQTGGLMNTEAFF
>TRBJ2-7|TRBV7-9
CASSSITGQWVYEQYF
>TRBJ2-7|TRBV7-9
CASSLGETEPFDEQYF
>TRBJ1-5|TRBV28
CASSLGQPNQPQHF
>TRBJ2-1|TRBV7-6
CASSRVPGGVDDEQFF
>TRBJ2-5|TRBV7-6
CASSLRGSGETQYF
>TRBJ1-1|TRBV6-4
CASSAGDNTEAFF
>TRBJ2-7|TRBV5-4
CASSVLGPPYEQYF
>TRBJ2-5|TRBV29-1
CSVEWTEETQYF
>TRBJ2-2|TRBV6-5
CASSHFAGELFF
>TRBJ1-4|TRBV5-1
CASSLLDRANEKLFF